A single sample is the source of the 10 T cell receptor beta chains below, sequenced in a study of cytomegalovirus exposure and HLA in healthy donors. In the PCR, 60 Vbeta and 13 Jbeta primers were used. This table comes from immunoSEQ multiplex PCR, and its TCRdb copy is limited to in-frame clones, with some not included. Among about 130,000 clones listed, about 84% were seen once. Material for sequencing was PBMCs. These receptors all stem from a man aged 18 to 30 in good health and CMV-seropositive.

The rearrangement uses TRBV2 and TRBJ2-2; D gene ambiguous. The CDR3 is made up of 14 amino acids. V shed 4 bases and J shed 10 bases, with 16 bases lying between them. The germline V gene has CDR1 SNHLY and CDR2 FYNNEI. The CDR3 loop is CASSVDGWYVELFF. The CDR3 bases are TGTGCCAGCAGTGTAGACGGGTGGTACGTGGAGCTGTTTTTT.

As regards this clone: The junction departs from the called germline gene at one end, perhaps through a read error. This chain joins TRBV7-9 and TRBJ1-3; D ambiguous. Germline V gene data show CDR1 as SEHNR and CDR2 as FQNEAQ (reference sequence). CDR3 size: 14 residues. Written as DNA, the CDR3 is TGTTCCAGCAGCCCGAGAGTCTCTGGAAACACCATATATTTT. Protein sequence: CSSSPRVSGNTIYF.

The V gene is TRBV7-2, the J gene TRBJ1-2, with D possibly TRBD1 on 5 matching bases. Trimming stripped 5 bases from V and 4 bases from J, with 20 bases between. This CDR3 region has 16 residues. The germline V gene has CDR1 SGHTA and CDR2 FQGNSA. As DNA, the CDR3 is TGTGCCAGCAGCCCATCACCCCCAGACAGATCCTATGGCTACACCTTC. It codes for CASSPSPPDRSYGYTF.

The chain recombines TRBV27 with TRBJ2-5; TRBD1 agrees at 8 bases. The DNA matches TRBJ2-7 better at its end, which makes the J call doubtful. Germline V gene lookup returns CDR1 MNHEY and CDR2 SMNVEV (reference sequence). The CDR3 totals 14 residues. Written as DNA, the CDR3 is TGTGCCAGCTCTATCGGGACAGGCTCCTACGAGCAGTACTTC. This translates into CASSIGTGSYEQYF.

The chain carries TRBV4-1 and TRBJ1-1; TRBD1 aligns across 8 bases. V dropped 0 bases and J dropped 1; count of bases not matched to a gene: 10. The germline V gene encodes CDR1 MGHRA and CDR2 YSYEKL. The CDR3 runs to 18 residues. The CDR3 protein is CASSQDPEPGQANTEAFF. The CDR3 DNA reads as TGCGCCAGCAGCCAAGACCCGGAACCGGGACAGGCGAACACTGAAGCTTTCTTT.

CDR3 nucleotide sequence: TGTGCCAGTATGCCGAGCGACAGAGCCTATAATTCACCCCTCCACTTT. This sequence encodes CASMPSDRAYNSPLHF. The chain has TRBV19 and TRBJ1-6; perhaps TRBD1 as D (5 bases). The CDR3 sequence is 16 residues long. V shed 7 bases and J shed 2 bases, with 15 bases lying between them. Germline V gene data show CDR1 as LNHDA and CDR2 as SQIVND (reference sequence).

The rearrangement uses TRBV19 and TRBJ2-7, with TRBD1 identical over 7 bases. Trimming cost V 6 bases and J 4 bases; bases outside gene matches: 6. The V gene's germline CDR1 is LNHDA and CDR2 SQIVND (reference sequence). The CDR3 contains 13 residues. CDR3: CASSIRGQYEQYF. The CDR3 DNA reads as TGTGCCAGTAGCATCAGGGGACAGTACGAGCAGTACTTC.

This sequence joins TRBV4-1 and TRBJ2-2; D gene uncertain. The germline V gene encodes CDR1 MGHRA and CDR2 YSYEKL. This CDR3 spans 18 amino acids. Trimming left V 3 bases short and J 4 bases short, with 21 bases between. This chain's CDR3 is CASSQTLLRLEFTGELFF. The DNA for the CDR3 is TGCGCCAGCAGCCAGACGTTACTCCGACTGGAATTCACCGGGGAGCTGTTTTTT.

The chain joins TRBV7-2 to TRBJ1-3, with a tentative D call TRBD1 (6 bases). The length of the CDR3 is 14 residues. Germline V lookup: CDR1 SGHTA, CDR2 FQGNSA. Trimming removed 8 bases at V and 5 bases at J, with 16 bases between. CDR3 DNA: TGTGCCAGCGCTAAACGGGGGGCGAGAAACACCATATATTTT. Protein sequence: CASAKRGARNTIYF.

The V gene is TRBV4-2, the J gene TRBJ2-5, with 8 nucleotides matching TRBD1. The CDR3 spans 17 residues. The ends lost 2 bases at V and 4 bases at J; junction bases unmatched: 12. CDR1 and CDR2 from the germline V gene are LGHNA and YNFKEQ. The CDR3 spells CASSQISQQGVGETQYF. The CDR3 DNA reads TGTGCCAGCAGCCAAATAAGCCAACAGGGGGTGGGAGAGACCCAGTACTTC.